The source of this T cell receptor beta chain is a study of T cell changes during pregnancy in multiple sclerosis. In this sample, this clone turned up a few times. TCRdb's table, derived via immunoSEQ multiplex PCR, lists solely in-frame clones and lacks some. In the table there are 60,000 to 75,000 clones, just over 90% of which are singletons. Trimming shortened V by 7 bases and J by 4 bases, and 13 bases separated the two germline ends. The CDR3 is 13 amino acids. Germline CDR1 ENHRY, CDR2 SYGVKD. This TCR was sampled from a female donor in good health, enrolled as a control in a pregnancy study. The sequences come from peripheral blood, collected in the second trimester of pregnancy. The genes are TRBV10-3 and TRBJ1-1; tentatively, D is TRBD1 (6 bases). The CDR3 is CAIMGTLFTEAFF. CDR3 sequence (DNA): TGTGCCATCATGGGGACACTCTTCACTGAAGCTTTCTTT.